The present TCR beta chain was sequenced within a study of T cells in Graves' hyperthyroidism and ophthalmopathy. Findings and limits, study-wide: Stable hyperthyroidism and ophthalmopathy were separated using 13 V-J signatures. Blood also held most thyroid clonotypes expanded beyond 0.001.

RNA transcripts yielded amplified TCR beta CDR3 regions. TCR CDR3 regions were first amplified by RT-PCR with HTBI primers. MiXCR, run by TCRdb on the multiplex PCR reads, gives a single entry per CDR3 protein. Of around 450,000 distinct CDR3 sequences detected, approximately 14% appear once; the ten largest clones hold almost 8%. Concerning this clonotype: Its target is unknown.

Germline V lookup: CDR1 SGHVS, CDR2 FQNEAQ. The V gene end was trimmed by 7 bases and the J gene end by 8 bases; junction bases not matched to a gene: 20. There are 20 residues in the CDR3. Newly diagnosed hyperthyroidism patients aged 18 to 65 years had disease lasting under 2 months. Fresh 10 ml peripheral blood yielded PBMCs. The gene calls are TRBV7-8 and TRBJ2-1; the match to TRBD2 covers 16 bases. This receptor was identified in a woman younger than 30 with Graves' hyperthyroidism. Input material: blood. CDR3 in DNA: TGTGCCAGCATCCCTTTGTCGGGACTAGCGGGAGGGCGGATGTTTGATGAGCAGTTCTTC. Its translation is CASIPLSGLAGGRMFDEQFF.